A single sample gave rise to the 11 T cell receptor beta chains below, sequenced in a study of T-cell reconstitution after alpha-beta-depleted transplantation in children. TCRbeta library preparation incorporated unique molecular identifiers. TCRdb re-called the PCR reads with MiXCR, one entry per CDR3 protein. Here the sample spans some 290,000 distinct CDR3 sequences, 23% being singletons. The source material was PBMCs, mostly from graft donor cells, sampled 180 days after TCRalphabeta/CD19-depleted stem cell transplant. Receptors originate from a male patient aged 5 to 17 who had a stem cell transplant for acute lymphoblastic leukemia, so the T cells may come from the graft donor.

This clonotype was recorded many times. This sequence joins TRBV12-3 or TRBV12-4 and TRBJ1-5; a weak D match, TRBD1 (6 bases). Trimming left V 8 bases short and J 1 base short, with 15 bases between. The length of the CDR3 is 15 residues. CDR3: CASGDMQGSNQPQHF. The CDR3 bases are TGTGCCAGCGGCGATATGCAGGGGAGCAATCAGCCCCAGCATTTT.

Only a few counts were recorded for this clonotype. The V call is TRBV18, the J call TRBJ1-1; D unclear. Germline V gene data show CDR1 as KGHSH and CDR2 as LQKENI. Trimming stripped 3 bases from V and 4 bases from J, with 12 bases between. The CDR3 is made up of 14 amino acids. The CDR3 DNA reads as TGTGCCAGCTCACCCCTCCCGGGCTTCACTGAAGCTTTCTTT. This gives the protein CASSPLPGFTEAFF.

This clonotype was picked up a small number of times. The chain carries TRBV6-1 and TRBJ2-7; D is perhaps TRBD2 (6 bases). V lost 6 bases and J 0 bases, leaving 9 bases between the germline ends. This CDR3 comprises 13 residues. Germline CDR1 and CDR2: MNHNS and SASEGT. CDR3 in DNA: TGTGCCAGCAGCGGGACTCTCTCCTACGAGCAGTACTTC. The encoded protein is CASSGTLSYEQYF.

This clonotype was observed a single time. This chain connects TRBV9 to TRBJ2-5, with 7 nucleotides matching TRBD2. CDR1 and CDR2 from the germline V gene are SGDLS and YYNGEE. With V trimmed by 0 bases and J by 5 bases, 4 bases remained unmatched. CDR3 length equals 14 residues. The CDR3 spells CASSVEWGGETQYF. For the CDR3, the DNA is TGTGCCAGCAGCGTAGAGTGGGGGGGGGAGACCCAGTACTTC.

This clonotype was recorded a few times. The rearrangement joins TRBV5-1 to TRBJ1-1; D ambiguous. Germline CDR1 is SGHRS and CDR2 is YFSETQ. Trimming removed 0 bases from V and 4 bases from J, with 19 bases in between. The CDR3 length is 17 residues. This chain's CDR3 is CASSLGLTPMRGTEAFF. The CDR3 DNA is TGCGCCAGCAGCTTGGGTTTGACGCCTATGCGGGGCACTGAAGCTTTCTTT.

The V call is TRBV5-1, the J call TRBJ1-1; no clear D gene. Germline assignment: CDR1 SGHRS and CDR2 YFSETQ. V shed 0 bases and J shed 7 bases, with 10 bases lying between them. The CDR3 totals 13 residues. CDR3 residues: CASSLEATGEAFF. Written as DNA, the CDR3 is TGCGCCAGCAGCTTGGAGGCTACTGGTGAAGCTTTCTTT. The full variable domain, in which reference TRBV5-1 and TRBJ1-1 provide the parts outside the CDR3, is KAGVTQTPRYLIKTRGQQVTLSCSPISGHRSVSWYQQTPGQGLQFLFEYFSETQRNKGNFPGRFSGRQFSNSRSEMNVSTLELGDSALYLCASSLEATGEAFFGQGTRLTVV.

The DNA for the CDR3 is TGTGCCAGCAGTTACGAAGGGCAGACCTCAACTAATGAAAAACTGTTTTTT. The encoded protein is CASSYEGQTSTNEKLFF. This sequence joins TRBV6-2 or TRBV6-3 and TRBJ1-4; D remains unclear. V shed 2 bases and J shed 0 bases, with 13 bases lying between them. The CDR3 covers 17 residues. Germline lookup yields CDR1 MNHEY and CDR2 SVGEGT.

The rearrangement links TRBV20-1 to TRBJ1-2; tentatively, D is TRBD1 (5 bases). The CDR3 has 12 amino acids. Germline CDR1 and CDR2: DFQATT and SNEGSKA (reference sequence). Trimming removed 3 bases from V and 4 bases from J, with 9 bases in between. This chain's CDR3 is CSASRTSYGYTF. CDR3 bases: TGCAGTGCTAGCCGGACAAGCTATGGCTACACCTTC.

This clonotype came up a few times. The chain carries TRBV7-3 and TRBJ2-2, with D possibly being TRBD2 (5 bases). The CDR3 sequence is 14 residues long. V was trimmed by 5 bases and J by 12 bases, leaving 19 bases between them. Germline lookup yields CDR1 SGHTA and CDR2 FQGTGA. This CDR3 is CASSPQMAGGKLFF. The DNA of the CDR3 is TGTGCCAGCAGCCCTCAAATGGCGGGCGGAAAGCTGTTTTTT.

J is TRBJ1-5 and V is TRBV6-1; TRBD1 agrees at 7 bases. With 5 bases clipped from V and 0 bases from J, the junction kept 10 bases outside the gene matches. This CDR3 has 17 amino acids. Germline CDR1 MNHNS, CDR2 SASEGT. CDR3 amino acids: CASSPPDRVHSNQPQHF. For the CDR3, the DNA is TGTGCCAGCAGTCCCCCTGACAGGGTTCATAGCAATCAGCCCCAGCATTTT.

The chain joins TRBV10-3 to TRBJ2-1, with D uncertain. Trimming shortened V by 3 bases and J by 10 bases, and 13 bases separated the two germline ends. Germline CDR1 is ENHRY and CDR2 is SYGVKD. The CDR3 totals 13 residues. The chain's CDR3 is CAISDELQGEQFF. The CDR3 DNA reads TGTGCCATCAGTGATGAACTACAAGGGGAGCAGTTCTTC.